This entry lists 30 T cell receptor beta chains sequenced from one sample in a study of cytomegalovirus exposure and HLA in healthy donors. Researchers ran the PCR with 60 Vbeta and 13 Jbeta primers. Only in-frame clones appear in the TCRdb table, and some are missing; sequencing was by immunoSEQ multiplex PCR. This table has 150,000 to 200,000 clones, roughly 80% appearing once. The sequenced material came from PBMCs. These receptors originate from a man under 40 in good health and CMV-seropositive.

V usage is TRBV6-1 and J usage is TRBJ1-5, with D possibly being TRBD1 (6 bases). CDR1 is MNHNS and CDR2 is SASEGT in the germline V gene. The length of the CDR3 is 14 residues. V was trimmed by 5 bases and J by 0 bases, leaving 8 bases between them. The CDR3 protein is CASSQGSSNQPQHF. CDR3 DNA: TGTGCCAGCAGTCAGGGGTCTAGCAATCAGCCCCAGCATTTT.

The CDR3 reads CASSLNSGVSTDTQYF. CDR3 DNA sequence: TGTGCCAGCAGCCTAAATAGCGGGGTTAGCACAGATACGCAGTATTTT. The J gene is TRBJ2-3, the V gene TRBV5-4; 8 nucleotides agree with TRBD2. The CDR3 is made up of 16 amino acids. V gave up 4 bases and J gave up 0 bases; unmatched junction bases: 7. Germline loops: CDR1 SGHNT, CDR2 YYREEE (reference sequence).

The gene calls are TRBV27 and TRBJ2-7; weak D call: TRBD2 (7 bases). This CDR3 is built from 13 residues. Germline V gene lookup returns CDR1 MNHEY and CDR2 SMNVEV (reference sequence). The V end was cut by 8 bases, the J end by 2 bases, with 13 bases between. The CDR3 DNA reads TGTGCCAGCGGGGGGGCCCGGACCTACGAGCAGTACTTC. As protein: CASGGARTYEQYF.

The chain joins TRBV6-1 to TRBJ2-7; D possibly corresponds to TRBD2 (5 bases). With 4 bases removed from V and 3 bases from J, the gap between germline ends came to 13 bases. The CDR3 sequence is 14 residues long. Germline assignment: CDR1 MNHNS and CDR2 SASEGT. CDR3 residues: CASSGRLQNYEQYF. CDR3 nucleotide sequence: TGTGCCAGCAGTGGGAGACTACAGAACTACGAGCAGTACTTC.

The chain has TRBV7-9 and TRBJ2-4; TRBD2 might be the D (5 bases). Trimming took 5 bases from V and 0 from J, leaving 17 bases between them. The CDR3 extends over 17 amino acids. Germline assignment: CDR1 SEHNR and CDR2 FQNEAQ (reference sequence). CDR3 region: CASSPPLGEKAKNIQYF. Written as DNA, the CDR3 is TGTGCCAGCAGCCCTCCTCTTGGGGAGAAAGCCAAAAACATTCAGTACTTC.

The chain joins TRBV5-1 to TRBJ1-5; D might be TRBD1 (5 bases). The germline V and J ends were trimmed by 3 bases and 7 bases, with 17 bases remaining between them. Germline V gene lookup returns CDR1 SGHRS and CDR2 YFSETQ. This CDR3 is built from 15 residues. CDR3: CASSWGTGVGQPQHF. The DNA of the CDR3 is TGCGCCAGCAGCTGGGGTACAGGAGTAGGCCAGCCCCAGCATTTT.

CDR3 region: CASSLAGNTEAFF. DNA of the CDR3: TGTGCCAGCAGTCTTGCAGGGAACACTGAAGCTTTCTTT. The gene calls are TRBV25-1 and TRBJ1-1; D remains unclear. From germline, CDR1 is MGHDK and CDR2 SYGVNS. V shed 5 bases and J shed 1 base, with 8 bases lying between them. CDR3 size: 13 residues.

The chain carries TRBV5-1 and TRBJ2-3; D not certain. The length of the CDR3 is 14 residues. In germline, CDR1 is SGHRS, CDR2 YFSETQ. V lost 0 bases and J 4 bases, leaving 9 bases between the germline ends. The CDR3, as DNA: TGCGCCAGCAGCTTGGACTCCCCCCCAGATACGCAGTATTTT. Amino acid sequence: CASSLDSPPDTQYF.

The V gene is TRBV15, the J gene TRBJ2-3, with TRBD2 matching 13 bases. The junction had 13 bases not matched to a gene; V was cut back by 4 bases and J by 0 bases. The germline CDR1 and CDR2 sequences are LNHNV and YYDKDF (reference sequence). This CDR3 is built from 20 residues. The CDR3 region is CATSTYKIRLAGGSTDTQYF. CDR3 nucleotide sequence: TGTGCCACCAGCACCTATAAAATTAGACTAGCGGGAGGTAGCACAGATACGCAGTATTTT.

This clone was detected a few times. In DNA, the CDR3 is TGCAGCGCGGTCGCGTGGGGAGCCGGGGAGCTGTTTTTT. It yields the protein CSAVAWGAGELFF. V is TRBV29-1 and J is TRBJ2-2; D might be TRBD2 (5 bases). The germline CDR1 and CDR2 sequences are SQVTM and ANQGSEA. The length of the CDR3 is 13 residues. Trimming pared 7 bases from V and 6 bases from J, leaving 15 bases between.

The chain joins TRBV6-5 to TRBJ2-7; 10 bases are a match to TRBD2. V was pared by 5 bases and J by 2 bases, with 6 bases of the junction left unmatched. CDR3 length: 15 residues. The germline CDR1 and CDR2 sequences are MNHEY and SVGAGI. CDR3 region: CASSPTSGLPYEQYF. DNA for the CDR3: TGTGCCAGCAGTCCGACTAGCGGGCTACCCTACGAGCAGTACTTC.

The chain uses TRBV6-5 and TRBJ2-7; D unclear. Trimming removed 0 bases at V and 6 bases at J, with 9 bases between. Germline V gene sequence: CDR1 MNHEY, CDR2 SVGAGI. The CDR3 loop spans 13 amino acids. The CDR3 region is CASSYSSGAEQYF. In nucleotides, the CDR3 is TGTGCCAGCAGTTACTCGTCCGGAGCCGAGCAGTACTTC.

The rearrangement links TRBV6-1 to TRBJ2-5; 9 bases line up with TRBD1. The J call may be mistaken, given a closer DNA end match to TRBJ2-7. This CDR3 spans 14 amino acids. CDR1 and CDR2 from the germline V gene are MNHNS and SASEGT. The DNA for the CDR3 is TGTGCCAGCAGCACGGACAGGGGAGACTACGAGCAGTACTTC. As protein: CASSTDRGDYEQYF.

This chain uses TRBV5-1 with TRBJ2-5; TRBD1 might be the D (5 bases). V dropped 0 bases and J dropped 1 base, with 13 bases sitting between them. This CDR3 spans 16 amino acids. Germline-derived CDR1 and CDR2 are SGHRS and YFSETQ. CDR3 DNA: TGCGCCAGCAGCTTGGGGGTAGGGGCCTCCCAAGAGACCCAGTACTTC. Its protein product is CASSLGVGASQETQYF.

CDR3 in DNA: TGTGCCAGCAGCTTACCCCGGGGGGGCTTCTTTAGTGGTGAAGCTTTCTTT. Translating gives CASSLPRGGFFSGEAFF. The chain carries TRBV7-9 and TRBJ1-1, with D possibly being TRBD1 (6 bases). Germline loops: CDR1 SEHNR, CDR2 FQNEAQ (reference sequence). Trimming stripped 2 bases from V and 7 bases from J, with 23 bases between. The CDR3 totals 17 residues.

The chain joins TRBV2 to TRBJ2-5, with 7 bases aligning to TRBD1. The CDR3 spans 14 residues. The ends lost 6 bases at V and 2 bases at J; junction bases unmatched: 6. Germline CDR1 reads SNHLY; CDR2 reads FYNNEI. The CDR3 DNA reads as TGTGCCAGCAGCCGGGACAGATCGCAAGAGACCCAGTACTTC. Translated, it gives CASSRDRSQETQYF.

V usage is TRBV28 and J usage is TRBJ2-3; 12 nucleotides line up with TRBD2. The V segment lost 4 bases and the J segment 6 bases; nucleotides outside the gene matches: 5. The CDR3 consists of 15 residues. The germline V gene has CDR1 MDHEN and CDR2 SYDVKM. CDR3 region: CASSSTSGRVDTQYF. The CDR3 DNA reads TGTGCCAGCAGTTCGACTAGCGGGAGAGTGGATACGCAGTATTTT.

The chain links TRBV14 to TRBJ2-1, with 7 bases identical to TRBD2. The CDR3 is 16 amino acids. In germline, CDR1 is SGHDN, CDR2 FVKESK. V dropped 5 bases and J dropped 0; count of bases not matched to a gene: 7. The DNA of the CDR3 is TGTGCCAGCAGCTCCAGGCTAGCGGCCTCCTACAATGAGCAGTTCTTC. Translation gives CASSSRLAASYNEQFF. Using reference TRBV14 and TRBJ2-1 for the parts outside the CDR3, the full variable domain is EAGVTQFPSHSVIEKGQTVTLRCDPISGHDNLYWYRRVMGKEIKFLLHFVKESKQDESGMPNNRFLAERTGGTYSTLKVQPAELEDSGVYFCASSSRLAASYNEQFFGPGTRLTVL.

The chain is built from TRBV4-1 and TRBJ2-2, with a tentative D call TRBD1 (6 bases). CDR1 MGHRA and CDR2 YSYEKL come from the germline V gene. CDR3 length equals 15 residues. The V gene lost 1 base and the J gene lost 2 bases, with 8 bases spanning the gap. The CDR3 sequence: CASSQVDSNTGELFF. The DNA for the CDR3 is TGCGCCAGCAGCCAAGTGGACAGCAACACCGGGGAGCTGTTTTTT.

The V gene is TRBV6-5, the J gene TRBJ1-2; 7 bases map to TRBD1. CDR3 size: 14 residues. Germline V lookup: CDR1 MNHEY, CDR2 SVGAGI. The V gene end was trimmed by 4 bases and the J gene end by 8 bases; junction bases not matched to a gene: 10. CDR3 DNA: TGTGCCAGCAGTTTCTATGACAGGGAGCAGGGCTACACCTTC. This translates into CASSFYDREQGYTF.

The chain links TRBV29-1 to TRBJ1-4; weak D call: TRBD1 (6 bases). Germline CDR1 and CDR2: SQVTM and ANQGSEA. V gave up 7 bases and J gave up 5 bases, with 14 bases separating them. The CDR3 extends over 13 amino acids. As DNA, the CDR3 is TGCAGCGCGGTGGGGGGGACAAATGAAAAACTGTTTTTT. Protein product: CSAVGGTNEKLFF.

This clone was detected only a few times. V is TRBV11-2 and J is TRBJ2-1, with TRBD2 matching over 8 bases. This CDR3 contains 17 residues. The trim removed 6 bases at V and 2 bases at J, leaving 12 bases unmatched. The germline V gene has CDR1 SGHAT and CDR2 FQNNGV. CDR3 coding DNA: TGTGCCAGCAGATCCGGGAGGGGGGGGAGTCCCTACAATGAGCAGTTCTTC. Translated, it gives CASRSGRGGSPYNEQFF.

The J gene is TRBJ2-2, the V gene TRBV9; D is perhaps TRBD1 (5 bases). V lost 1 base to trimming and J lost 6 bases, with 7 bases between them. The CDR3 covers 13 residues. Germline V gene data show CDR1 as SGDLS and CDR2 as YYNGEE. The CDR3 bases are TGTGCCAGCAGCGTATCAGGGCCCGGGGAGCTGTTTTTT. This sequence encodes CASSVSGPGELFF. Combining the CDR3 with reference TRBV9 and TRBJ2-2 gives the whole variable domain DSGVTQTPKHLITATGQRVTLRCSPRSGDLSVYWYQQSLDQGLQFLIQYYNGEERAKGNILERFSAQQFPDLHSELNLSSLELGDSALYFCASSVSGPGELFFGEGSRLTVL.

This clone was seen a handful of times. J is TRBJ2-3 and V is TRBV4-3; TRBD2 matches at 7 bases. The germline V gene encodes CDR1 LGHNA and CDR2 YSLEER. CDR3 length equals 16 residues. Losses at the gene ends were 0 bases for V and 4 bases for J; bases not matched to a gene: 7. CDR3 in DNA: TGCGCCAGCAGCCAAGATGGGAGGACTAGGGCAGATACGCAGTATTTT. Residues: CASSQDGRTRADTQYF.

This clone was detected only a few times. The rearrangement links TRBV5-1 to TRBJ1-2; D call uncertain. Trimming removed 0 bases at V and 0 bases at J, with 12 bases between. CDR1 and CDR2 from the germline V gene are SGHRS and YFSETQ. The CDR3 runs to 16 residues. In nucleotides, the CDR3 is TGCGCCAGCAGCTTGGAACGTGGACTTACTAACTATGGCTACACCTTC. Protein product: CASSLERGLTNYGYTF.

The CDR3 sequence is CASSPGSPKLFF. CDR3 DNA sequence: TGTGCCAGCAGCCCCGGGAGCCCAAAACTGTTTTTT. The V gene is TRBV14, the J gene TRBJ1-4; D ambiguous. The V gene's germline CDR1 is SGHDN and CDR2 FVKESK. CDR3 length: 12 residues. Between the trimmed V and J ends, which lost 4 bases and 10 bases, there was a span of 10 bases.

The rearrangement uses TRBV9 and TRBJ2-3; the D gene is possibly TRBD2 (6 bases). The CDR3 consists of 17 residues. V lost 4 bases, J lost 2 bases, and 20 bases lay in between. Germline CDR1 is SGDLS and CDR2 is YYNGEE. As DNA, the CDR3 is TGTGCCAGCAGCCGTTCGATGAGCGGAGGGGACACAGATACGCAGTATTTT. Translating gives CASSRSMSGGDTDTQYF.

The rearrangement links TRBV5-1 to TRBJ2-1; TRBD2 matches 9 bases. This CDR3 has 17 amino acids. Germline CDR1 reads SGHRS; CDR2 reads YFSETQ. After removal of 4 bases from V and 4 bases from J, the junction contained 12 bases not matched to a gene. The CDR3 is CASSRGREGRFYNEQFF. The CDR3 nucleotides read TGCGCCAGCAGCCGGGGGCGGGAGGGCCGATTTTACAATGAGCAGTTCTTC.

The chain carries TRBV18 and TRBJ2-3; TRBD2 matches at 10 bases. CDR1 and CDR2 from the germline V gene are KGHSH and LQKENI. The CDR3 totals 18 residues. V was pared by 1 base and J by 0 bases, with 7 bases of the junction left unmatched. As DNA, the CDR3 is TGTGCCAGCTCACCACGTACTAGCGGGATTACTAGCACAGATACGCAGTATTTT. It is translated as CASSPRTSGITSTDTQYF.

The gene calls are TRBV27 and TRBJ2-7; D is uncertain. Germline loops: CDR1 MNHEY, CDR2 SMNVEV (reference sequence). The CDR3 is 10 amino acids. The V and J ends lost 8 bases and 4 bases respectively, with 6 bases between them. The CDR3 DNA sequence: TGTGCCAGCGGCTTTTACGAGCAGTACTTC. Translation: CASGFYEQYF.